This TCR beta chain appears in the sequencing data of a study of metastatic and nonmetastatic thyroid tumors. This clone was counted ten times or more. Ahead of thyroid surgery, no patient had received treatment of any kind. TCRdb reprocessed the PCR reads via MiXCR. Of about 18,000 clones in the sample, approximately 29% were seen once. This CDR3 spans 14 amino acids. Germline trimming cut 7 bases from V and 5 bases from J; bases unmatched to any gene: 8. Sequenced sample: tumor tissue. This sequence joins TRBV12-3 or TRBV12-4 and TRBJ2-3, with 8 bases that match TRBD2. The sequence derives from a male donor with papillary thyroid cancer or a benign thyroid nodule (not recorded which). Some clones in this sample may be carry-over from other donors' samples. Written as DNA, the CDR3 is TGTGCCAGCATCGGAGCGCTAGCGGGAGATACGCAGTATTTT. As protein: CASIGALAGDTQYF.